This T cell receptor (beta chain) came from a study of OX40 agonist ivuxolimab in advanced cancers. Study overall: Mean age approximately 66 years, range about 23 to 80; roughly 82% male. Eligibility rules accepted prior anti-PD-1, anti-PD-L1 or anti-CTLA-4 therapy, and under 45% had some.

Autoimmune disease history or systemic immunosuppression excluded patients. CDR1 and CDR2 from the germline V gene are SQVTM and ANQGSEA. Trimming took off 1 base at V and 0 bases at J, with 17 bases between the two ends. The CDR3 is made up of 17 amino acids. Whole-study results and caveats: More expanded clones were found, on average, in CD8+ than in CD4+ T cells.

Libraries were prepared by immunoSEQ multiplex PCR; TCRdb keeps only in-frame clonotypes and omits some of them. The data hold some 60,000 clones, with around 93% observed a single time. Comment on this clone: Its antigen remains unknown.

Sequencing used CD4+ or CD8+ T cells sorted from blood, obtained in a trial of the OX40 agonist ivuxolimab. This TCR was sampled from an adult with an advanced solid tumor such as melanoma, head and neck, liver or kidney cancer. The rearrangement links TRBV29-1 to TRBJ2-3; D is perhaps TRBD2 (6 bases). CDR3 protein: CSVEGVRGSASTDTQYF. CDR3 nucleotide sequence: TGCAGCGTTGAAGGGGTGCGGGGCTCGGCTAGCACAGATACGCAGTATTTT.